Listed below are T cell receptor beta chains from one sample, sequenced in a study of blood T cell repertoires in COVID-19. Assay: immunoSEQ multiplex PCR; the TCRdb copy retains only in-frame clones and omits some. The sample includes about 150,000 clones, around 81% of them seen just once. Source material: peripheral blood. All receptors derive from a man aged 55 to 70 with active or convalescent COVID-19. Both conserved end residues are part of each CDR3. A D gene is named only where the DNA matches it firmly. Rows may omit the clone size; those that give it use once, few, many or a size class.

d_call	clone_size	v_call	j_call	cdr3_nt	cdr3_aa
.	.	TRBV5-1	TRBJ1-2	TGCGCCAGCAGCTTGGACAGGAACTATGGCTACACCTTC	CASSLDRNYGYTF
TRBD2	.	TRBV7-9	TRBJ2-1	TGTGCCAGCAGCTTAGTCGGCGGGAGCTCCTACAATGAGCAGTTCTTC	CASSLVGGSSYNEQFF
TRBD2	.	TRBV13	TRBJ2-7	TGTGCCAGCAGCTCGGGACTAGCGGGAGGCATATCCTACGAGCAGTACTTC	CASSSGLAGGISYEQYF
.	.	TRBV4-2	TRBJ1-6	TGTGCCAGCACCTCAAGGGAGGGTATAAATTCACCCCTCCACTTT	CASTSREGINSPLHF
.	.	TRBV5-1	TRBJ2-3	TGCGCCAGCAGCTTGGACGGGATAGCGGTAGATACGCAGTATTTT	CASSLDGIAVDTQYF
.	.	TRBV24-1	TRBJ1-4	TGTGCCACCAGCCTACAGGGAAAAGGTGAAAAACTGTTTTTT	CATSLQGKGEKLFF
TRBD1	.	TRBV18	TRBJ2-1	TGTGCCAGCTCAGTCGGGACAGGGACCTACAATGAGCAGTTCTTC	CASSVGTGTYNEQFF
.	.	TRBV29-1	TRBJ2-7	TGCAGCGTTGAGAGCGGCAGTACCTACGAGCAGTACTTC	CSVESGSTYEQYF
.	.	TRBV7-9	TRBJ2-1	TGTGCCAGCAGCCCCGACTCTGCGAAAGCATACAATGAGCAGTTCTTC	CASSPDSAKAYNEQFF
TRBD2	.	TRBV4-1	TRBJ2-4	TGCGCCAGCAGCCAAGATGCCCCCTCCGGGTGGGGCGGGAGGGGCAAAAACATTCAGTACTTC	CASSQDAPSGWGGRGKNIQYF
.	.	TRBV11-2	TRBJ2-5	TGTGCCAGCAGCGGCAGGGAGACCCAGTACTTC	CASSGRETQYF
TRBD2	few	TRBV5-1	TRBJ2-3	TGCGCCAGCAGCTCACCTCTAGCGGGAAAGGGCACAGATACGCAGTATTTT	CASSSPLAGKGTDTQYF
TRBD2	.	TRBV27	TRBJ2-7	TGTGCCAGCAGTCCAGGACTAGCGGGAGGGAGTTACGAGCAGTACTTC	CASSPGLAGGSYEQYF
.	.	TRBV25-1	TRBJ2-7	TGTGCCAGCAGTGAAGACATGTACGAGCAGTACTTC	CASSEDMYEQYF
TRBD1	.	TRBV27	TRBJ2-3	TGTGCCACCGGACAGGGTAACACAGATACGCAGTATTTT	CATGQGNTDTQYF
TRBD1	.	TRBV5-4	TRBJ1-3	TGTGCCAGCAGCTTGGCCGGGACAGGGGACTCTGGAAACACCATATATTTT	CASSLAGTGDSGNTIYF
.	.	TRBV21-1	TRBJ2-7	TGTGCCAGCAGGAAAGTGAAGATGGCAGGGGGCTTCTACGAGCAGTACTTC	CASRKVKMAGGFYEQYF
.	.	TRBV2	TRBJ2-7	TGTGCCAGCACGGGGGACTACGAGCAGTACTTC	CASTGDYEQYF
.	.	TRBV18	TRBJ1-1	TGTGCCAGCTCCGACCGGGGAAACACTGAAGCTTTCTTT	CASSDRGNTEAFF
TRBD2	few	TRBV27	TRBJ2-7	TGTGCCAGCAGTGGAGCGGGAGGGCCCTACGAGCAGTACTTC	CASSGAGGPYEQYF
.	.	TRBV19	TRBJ2-7	TGTGCCAGTAGTATAGATGCCCGGGCCTACGAGCAGTACTTC	CASSIDARAYEQYF
TRBD1	.	TRBV27	TRBJ2-7	TGTGCCAGCAGTTTATCCCACCTCCGGGACAGCTACGAGCAGTACTTC	CASSLSHLRDSYEQYF
.	.	TRBV12-5	TRBJ2-1	TGTGCTAGTGGCCCCGGGCAGGGCACCTCCAATGAGCAGTTCTTC	CASGPGQGTSNEQFF
TRBD2	few	TRBV5-1	TRBJ2-1	TGCGCCAGCAGAGGGACTAGCGGGACGAATGAGCAGTTCTTC	CASRGTSGTNEQFF
.	.	TRBV28	TRBJ1-4	TGTGCCAGCAGTTTAGTGGGCGAAAAACTGTTTTTT	CASSLVGEKLFF
TRBD1	.	TRBV25-1	TRBJ1-6	TGTGCCAGCCGGGACAGGGTGTCACCCCTCCACTTT	CASRDRVSPLHF
.	.	TRBV27	TRBJ1-2	TGTGCCAGCAGCCGTGCCCGGAGCTATGGCTACACCTTC	CASSRARSYGYTF
.	.	TRBV5-1	TRBJ1-3	TGCGCCAGCAGCTCCTCGACAGGCCAAGGAAACACCATATATTTT	CASSSSTGQGNTIYF
.	.	TRBV4-3	TRBJ1-4	TGCGCCAGCAGCCAAGATCAAGGAGGGGCTGGAACTAATGAAAAACTGTTTTTT	CASSQDQGGAGTNEKLFF
.	.	TRBV20-1	TRBJ1-2	TGCAGTGCGAGCACAGGACAACGCTACACCTTC	CSASTGQRYTF
.	.	TRBV5-1	TRBJ1-6	TGCGCCAGCAGCGTCGACCAGCGGAATTCACCCCTCCACTTT	CASSVDQRNSPLHF